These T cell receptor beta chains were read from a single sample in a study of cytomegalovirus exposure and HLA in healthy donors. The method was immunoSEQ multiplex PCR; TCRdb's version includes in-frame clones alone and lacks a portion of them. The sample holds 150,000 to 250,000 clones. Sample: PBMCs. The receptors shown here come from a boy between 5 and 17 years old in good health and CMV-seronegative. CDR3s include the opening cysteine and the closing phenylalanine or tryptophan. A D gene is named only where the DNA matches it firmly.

CASRPDRGSTGELFF TGTGCCAGCAGGCCTGACAGGGGGAGCACCGGGGAGCTGTTTTTT TRBJ2-2 TRBV6-4 TRBD1
CASSLAPAGNTGELFF TGTGCCAGCAGCCTAGCCCCGGCGGGGAACACCGGGGAGCTGTTTTTT TRBJ2-2 TRBV7-2 .
CAWSPSQGFQPQHF TGTGCCTGGAGTCCCTCCCAGGGGTTTCAGCCCCAGCATTTT TRBJ1-5 TRBV30 .
CASTDRGNTGELFF TGTGCCAGTACGGACAGGGGGAACACCGGGGAGCTGTTTTTT TRBJ2-2 TRBV19 TRBD1
CASSFDTAYEQYF TGTGCCAGCAGCTTCGACACAGCCTACGAGCAGTACTTC TRBJ2-7 TRBV7-9 .
CASSPGVWGGTDTQYF TGCGCCAGCAGCCCGGGAGTATGGGGAGGCACAGATACGCAGTATTTT TRBJ2-3 TRBV5-1 .
CASSESGGGTEQYF TGTGCCAGCAGTGAAAGCGGGGGGGGTACTGAGCAGTACTTC TRBJ2-7 TRBV6-4 TRBD2
CASSGPPGYGNTEAFF TGTGCCAGCAGTGGCCCTCCAGGGTACGGGAACACTGAAGCTTTCTTT TRBJ1-1 TRBV6-1 .
CASSAEPSGGTDTQYF TGTGCCAGCAGCGCCGAGCCTAGCGGGGGCACAGATACGCAGTATTTT TRBJ2-3 TRBV9 TRBD2
CASSQGDSSYTF TGTGCCAGCAGTCAGGGGGACTCTAGCTACACCTTC TRBJ1-2 TRBV2 TRBD1
CATSRDREDEQFF TGTGCCACCAGCAGGGACAGGGAGGACGAGCAGTTCTTC TRBJ2-1 TRBV15 TRBD1
CAWGAFDEQYF TGTGCCTGGGGGGCGTTTGACGAGCAGTACTTC TRBJ2-7 TRBV30 .
CASSIGQGGSNQPQHF TGCGCCAGCAGCATAGGACAGGGGGGGAGCAATCAGCCCCAGCATTTT TRBJ1-5 TRBV5-1 TRBD1
CASSQVLSGTDTQYF TGTGCCAGCAGCCAAGTGTTGAGTGGCACAGATACGCAGTATTTT TRBJ2-3 TRBV4-2 .
CASSRGQSYEQYF TGTGCCAGCAGTAGGGGACAGTCCTACGAGCAGTACTTC TRBJ2-7 TRBV27 TRBD1
CASSTSGTGTGDEQFF TGTGCCAGCAGCACTTCCGGGACAGGTACGGGTGATGAGCAGTTCTTC TRBJ2-1 TRBV9 TRBD1
CASSSRLAIETQYF TGTGCCAGCAGCTCGCGACTAGCGATAGAGACCCAGTACTTC TRBJ2-5 TRBV5-4 TRBD2